Detailed here is one T cell receptor (beta chain). The source of the sample is a study of T cell responses to AZD1222 COVID-19 vaccine. Sequencing was performed with immunoSEQ multiplex PCR; in TCRdb, only in-frame clones are kept and a portion is missing. Of about 130,000 clones listed, 90% to 95% are singletons. This CDR3 is 14 amino acids long. V gave up 5 bases and J gave up 1 base, with 12 bases separating them. The V gene's germline CDR1 is SGHNT and CDR2 YENEEA. V gene TRBV11-3 combines with J gene TRBJ2-7, with unresolved D. The clonotype comes from an adult in good health. Source: peripheral blood, taken on day 0 of AZD1222 vaccination. The CDR3, as DNA: TGTGCCAGCAGCCATAGTGTTGGGTCCTACGAGCAGTACTTC. Translated: CASSHSVGSYEQYF.